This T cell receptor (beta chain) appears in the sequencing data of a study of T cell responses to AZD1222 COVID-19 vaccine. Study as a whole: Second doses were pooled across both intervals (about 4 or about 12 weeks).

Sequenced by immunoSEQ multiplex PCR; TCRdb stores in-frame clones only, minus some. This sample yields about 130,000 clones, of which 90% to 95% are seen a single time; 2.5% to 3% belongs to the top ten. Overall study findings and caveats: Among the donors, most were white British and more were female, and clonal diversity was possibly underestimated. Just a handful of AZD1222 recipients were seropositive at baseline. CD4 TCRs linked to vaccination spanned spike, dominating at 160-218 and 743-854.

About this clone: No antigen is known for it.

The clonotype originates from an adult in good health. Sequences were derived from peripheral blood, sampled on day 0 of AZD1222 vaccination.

As DNA, the CDR3 is TGTGCCAGCAGCCCAACAACTAGGGATGAGCAGTTCTTC. Residues: CASSPTTRDEQFF. This sequence joins TRBV4-2 and TRBJ2-1, with D perhaps matching TRBD2 (5 bases). The CDR3 is made up of 13 amino acids. Germline V lookup: CDR1 LGHNA, CDR2 YNFKEQ. V was cut by 4 bases and J by 8 bases, with 12 bases left in between.